This TCR beta chain was sequenced during a study of cytomegalovirus exposure and HLA in healthy donors. This CDR3 spans 19 amino acids. This PCR relied on a set of 60 Vbeta primers and 13 Jbeta primers. Sequenced by immunoSEQ multiplex PCR; TCRdb stores in-frame clones only, minus some. The sample has 45,000 to 65,000 clones; around four fifths are singletons. V usage is TRBV21-1 and J usage is TRBJ2-3; no check of the table's D call, TRBD2, against the DNA was made. TRBV21-1 is reported as a pseudogene. This sequence was found in a man younger than 45 in good health and CMV-seronegative. The specimen sequenced was PBMCs. The CDR3, as DNA: TGTGCCAGCAGCAAGGGACTAGCGGAGAATCAAGACCTCACAGATACGCAGTATTTT. Its translation is CASSKGLAENQDLTDTQYF.